The 11 T cell receptor beta chains below come from one sample, sequenced in a study of shared clonotypes between healthy human individuals (dated by TCRdb to 2020 to 2021). The receptor library was made with the immunoSEQ multiplex PCR assay. TCRdb took this table from immuneACCESS and kept in-frame rearrangements with V and J called. Such tables lack part of the clones; where checked against another copy, unresolved V genes explain under half of the gap, and the rest is unexplained. This sample comprises around 720,000 clones, around 73% of them detected only once. The ten biggest clones cover around 2% of the sample. Input material: memory CD4+ T cells sorted from blood. Sample cell subset or site, as interpreted from the label and publication: CD45RA-negative fraction. These receptors all come from a woman younger than 45 in good health.

V and J are TRBV25-1 and TRBJ2-7, with 9 bases lining up with TRBD1. This CDR3 has 16 amino acids. The ends lost 3 bases at V and 2 bases at J; junction bases unmatched: 8. Germline CDR1 is MGHDK and CDR2 is SYGVNS. The CDR3 bases are TGTGCCAGCAGTGAGGGCCGGGACAGGGCTCCCTACGAGCAGTACTTC. Residues: CASSEGRDRAPYEQYF.

V is TRBV5-3 and J is TRBJ2-3; D remains unclear. TRBV5-3 is an ORF; its function is uncertain. Trimming took 4 bases from V and 1 from J, leaving 7 bases between them. The CDR3 totals 13 residues. The CDR3 sequence is CARSRHGTDTQYF. The CDR3 coding sequence is TGTGCCAGAAGCCGCCATGGCACAGATACGCAGTATTTT.

V is TRBV4-2 and J is TRBJ2-1; the match to TRBD1 covers 8 bases. This CDR3 contains 15 residues. V gave up 1 base and J gave up 3 bases; unmatched junction bases: 2. Germline lookup yields CDR1 LGHNA and CDR2 YNFKEQ. For the CDR3, the DNA is TGTGCCAGCAGCCAAGGACAGGGGTACTACAATGAGCAGTTCTTC. Encoded protein: CASSQGQGYYNEQFF.

V is TRBV10-3 and J is TRBJ2-2; 7 bases map to TRBD2. The CDR3 spans 16 residues. V was clipped by 0 bases and J by 2 bases; unmatched bases: 3. CDR1 ENHRY and CDR2 SYGVKD come from the germline V gene. Written as DNA, the CDR3 is TGTGCCATCAGTGAGTCGGCGGGAGTAAACACCGGGGAGCTGTTTTTT. As protein: CAISESAGVNTGELFF.

V gene TRBV7-2 combines with J gene TRBJ2-7; D remains ambiguous. V was clipped by 1 base and J by 2 bases, with 12 bases between them. CDR3 length equals 15 residues. The germline V gene has CDR1 SGHTA and CDR2 FQGNSA. The CDR3 DNA reads TGTGCCAGCAGCTTAGTAGTCGACGCAGCCTACGAGCAGTACTTC. It specifies CASSLVVDAAYEQYF.

The chain uses TRBV28 and TRBJ1-1, with a weak D call TRBD1 (5 bases). There are 13 residues in the CDR3. Looked up from germline, CDR1 is MDHEN and CDR2 is SYDVKM. The V and J ends lost 7 bases and 8 bases respectively, with 17 bases between them. For the CDR3, the DNA is TGTGCCAGCACTACGGGGGGGGAAAGAGAAGCTTTCTTT. Protein sequence: CASTTGGEREAFF.

As regards this clone: This specimen includes other DNA sequences encoding the same CDR3. The chain employs TRBV7-2 and TRBJ2-3; TRBD2 matches at 10 bases. This CDR3 is built from 15 residues. V was pared by 4 bases and J by 1 base, with 2 bases of the junction left unmatched. Germline CDR1 and CDR2: SGHTA and FQGNSA. In DNA form, the CDR3 reads TGTGCCAGCAGCTGGACTAGCGGCCGCACAGATACGCAGTATTTT. It specifies CASSWTSGRTDTQYF. The variable domain in full, completed from reference TRBV7-2 and TRBJ2-3, reads GAGVSQSPSNKVTEKGKDVELRCDPISGHTALYWYRQSLGQGLEFLIYFQGNSAPDKSGLPSDRFSAERTGGSVSTLTIQRTQQEDSAVYLCASSWTSGRTDTQYFGPGTRLTVL.

The chain links TRBV28 to TRBJ1-5; D remains unclear. The V and J ends lost 8 bases and 5 bases respectively, with 13 bases between them. The CDR3 runs 13 residues. The germline CDR1 and CDR2 sequences are MDHEN and SYDVKM. This CDR3 is CASSRGRDQPQHF. In DNA, the CDR3 is TGTGCCAGCTCACGAGGGAGAGATCAGCCCCAGCATTTT.

This clone was recorded only once. The chain uses TRBV6-5 and TRBJ1-3; no clear D. V was pared by 7 bases and J by 4 bases, with 14 bases between. Germline lookup yields CDR1 MNHEY and CDR2 SVGAGI. The CDR3 extends over 14 amino acids. This CDR3 is CASKVSAEGNTIYF. Here the CDR3 DNA reads TGTGCCAGCAAGGTGTCAGCTGAAGGAAACACCATATATTTT.

This clone was seen only a few times. The chain uses TRBV27 and TRBJ2-3; 7 nucleotides agree with TRBD2. The trim removed 2 bases at V and 5 bases at J, leaving 4 bases unmatched. The CDR3 spans 14 residues. Germline-derived CDR1 and CDR2 are MNHEY and SMNVEV (reference sequence). This CDR3 reads CASSLTSDRDTQYF. The CDR3 nucleotides read TGTGCCAGCAGTTTAACTAGCGATCGAGATACGCAGTATTTT.

This clone was seen more than once but under ten times. V usage is TRBV6-5 and J usage is TRBJ2-7; TRBD1 matches at 7 bases. Unmatched junction bases numbered 9, after V lost 6 bases and J lost 1 base. The CDR3 covers 15 residues. In germline, CDR1 is MNHEY, CDR2 SVGAGI. The CDR3 here is CASRPGQSISYEQYF. DNA for the CDR3: TGTGCCAGCAGACCGGGACAGAGTATTTCCTACGAGCAGTACTTC.